This T cell receptor (beta chain) was recorded in a study of blood T cells in healthy people across ages. Whole-study results and caveats: With age, beta diversity per million T cells declined roughly linearly, significantly by over 35. Unsorted PBMC material precluded a definitive naive versus antigen-experienced comparison.

This clonotype was observed a few times. The antigen remains unidentified. A second PCR, run for about 7 to 11 cycles, used a sample-barcoded 5' primer plus a J-beta primer mix. A single record per CDR3 protein comes from TCRdb applying MiXCR to the 5' RACE reads. This sample has around 2 million distinct CDR3 sequences, with 30% to 40% found just once. The V gene's germline CDR1 is SGHDN and CDR2 FVKESK. V lost 3 bases and J 7 bases, leaving 16 bases between the germline ends. The CDR3 covers 15 residues. V is TRBV14 and J is TRBJ2-1; D remains ambiguous. The sequence was obtained from a human donor in good health. Specimen: blood. In DNA form, the CDR3 reads TGTGCCAGCAGCCAGGATGTGTGGGTAGGAAATGAGCAGTTCTTC. Its translation: CASSQDVWVGNEQFF.